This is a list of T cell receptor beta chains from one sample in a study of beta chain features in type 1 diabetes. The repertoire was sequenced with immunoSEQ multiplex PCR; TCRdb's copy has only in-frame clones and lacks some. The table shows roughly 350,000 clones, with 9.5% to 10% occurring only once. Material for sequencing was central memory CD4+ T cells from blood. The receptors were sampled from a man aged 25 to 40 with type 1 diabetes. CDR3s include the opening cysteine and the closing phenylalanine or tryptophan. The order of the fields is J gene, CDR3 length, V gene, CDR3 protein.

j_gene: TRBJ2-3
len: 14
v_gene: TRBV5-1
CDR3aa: CASRPQDSTDTQYF

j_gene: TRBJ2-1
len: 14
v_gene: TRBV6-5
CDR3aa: CASRRLAGTNEQFF

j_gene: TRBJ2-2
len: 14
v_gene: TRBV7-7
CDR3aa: CASSKTGSPGELFF

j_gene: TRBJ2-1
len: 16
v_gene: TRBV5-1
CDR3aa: CASSWGLAGGPGEQFF

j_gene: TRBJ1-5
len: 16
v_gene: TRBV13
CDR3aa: CASSLGGQGFNQPQHF

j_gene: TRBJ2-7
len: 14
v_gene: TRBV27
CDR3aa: CASSPNDRANEQYF

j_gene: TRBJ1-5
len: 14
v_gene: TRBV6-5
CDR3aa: CASSYGRINQPQHF

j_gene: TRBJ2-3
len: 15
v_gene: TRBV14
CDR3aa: CASRRLAGSTDTQYF

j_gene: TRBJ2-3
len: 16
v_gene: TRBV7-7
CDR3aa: CASSLGTSGTTDTQYF

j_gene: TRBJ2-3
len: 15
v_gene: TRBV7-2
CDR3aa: CASSSLAGDGDTQYF

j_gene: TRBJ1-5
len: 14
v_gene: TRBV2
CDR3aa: CASSEVGSNQPQHF

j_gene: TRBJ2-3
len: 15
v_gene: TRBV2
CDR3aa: CASSPGTSVTDTQYF

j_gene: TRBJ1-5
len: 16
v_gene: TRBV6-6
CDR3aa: CASSYGRPNSNQPQHF

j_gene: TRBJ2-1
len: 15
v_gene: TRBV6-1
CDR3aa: CASTKGLAGDDEQFF

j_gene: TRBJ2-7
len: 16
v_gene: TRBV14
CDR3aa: CASSPLTSGSGLRQYF

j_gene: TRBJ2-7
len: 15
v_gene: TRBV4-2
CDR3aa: CASSSPSSGPYEQYF

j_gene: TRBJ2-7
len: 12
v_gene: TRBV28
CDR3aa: CASGLETYEQYF

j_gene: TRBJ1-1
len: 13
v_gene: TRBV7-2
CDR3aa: CASSTVRNTEAFF

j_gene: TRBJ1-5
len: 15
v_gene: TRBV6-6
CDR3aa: CASSYGPYSNQPQHF

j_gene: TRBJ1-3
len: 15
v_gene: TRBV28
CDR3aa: CASSSGGRSGNTIYF

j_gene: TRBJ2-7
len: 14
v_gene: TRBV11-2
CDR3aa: CASSMLRGTYEQYF

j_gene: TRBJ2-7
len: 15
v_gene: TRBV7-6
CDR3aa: CASTPGPDPSYEQYF

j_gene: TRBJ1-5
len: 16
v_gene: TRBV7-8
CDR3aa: CASSIQPGGLNQPQHF